This T cell receptor beta chain originates from a study of T cell repertoires in cytomegalovirus infection (dated by TCRdb to about 2019). Study-level background: Donor HLA type was relevant to the analysis, as public TCR beta signatures indicated carriage of CMV infection together with the matching HLA type. The investigation overall reported the following: In both this cohort and an independent cohort of some 380 donors, the cumulative frequency of public TCR beta family members distinguished carriers of CMV infection plus the relevant HLA type. In the ex vivo response, HLA-C-restricted CMV-specific TCR beta clonotypes were dominant, and in two of eight donors the single most frequent clonotype came from this HLA-C-restricted group.

The CDR3 runs 11 amino acids, cysteine and phenylalanine included. Only the CDR3 DNA stays, 33 bases, in frame from base 1. V is shortened by 5 bases, J by 6 bases, and the region joining them spans 11 bases. Looking up the germline V gene (reference sequence) yields CDR1 DFQATT and CDR2 SNEGSKA. Sequencing relied on an Illumina HiSeq 1500. TCRdb trimmed public reads at Q25 via fastp, called clones via MiXCR and kept in-frame beta chains. Under each unique CDR3 protein, matching rows form one entry showing the most common genes and DNA. The sample yields a few hundred thousand distinct CDR3 sequences; roughly 22% were counted once. The top ten constitute approximately 18% of the sample. With respect to this clonotype: What this receptor recognizes is not known. Within one base of it there is no much larger clone, and no base qualities were kept.

The sample comprised CD8+ T cells from PBMCs. The receptor was derived from a human donor in good health (CMV status not recorded). Some clones in this sample may be carry-over from other donors' samples. Recombination connected TRBV20-1 to TRBJ2-7, with a weak D call of TRBD1 (6 bases match). The DNA sequence is TGCAGTGCTCGGTCAGGGGCCGAGCAGTACTTC. The encoded protein is CSARSGAEQYF.